A single sample gave rise to the 21 T cell receptor beta chains below, sequenced in a study of post-analysis software for immune sequencing data. Study observations and caveats: Patients used four to six TRBV segments, including TRBV5-6, TRBV5-1 and TRBV20-1, more often than controls.

The TCR beta cDNA libraries carried unique molecular identifiers. TCRdb passed the PCR reads through MiXCR, listing each CDR3 protein once. This table has 750,000 to 950,000 distinct CDR3 sequences, roughly 50% appearing once. Their specific antigens are unknown. Sequences were obtained from blood. The source of these receptors is a girl aged 5-17 years with multiple sclerosis.

The rearrangement links TRBV12-3 or TRBV12-4 to TRBJ2-7; possible D gene TRBD2, 5 bases. Near its end, the DNA agrees better with TRBJ2-5, so the J call may be wrong. The CDR3 contains 12 residues. CDR3 protein: CASSLGVGTQYF. The CDR3 nucleotides read TGTGCCAGCAGTTTGGGAGTAGGGACCCAGTACTTC.

The chain combines TRBV28 with TRBJ1-2, with D possibly matching TRBD1 (6 bases). Trimming shortened V by 4 bases and J by 5 bases, and 20 bases separated the two germline ends. Looked up from germline, CDR1 is MDHEN and CDR2 is SYDVKM. This CDR3 has 16 residues. The CDR3: CASSSPGAQGSYGYTF. In DNA, the CDR3 is TGTGCCAGCAGTTCCCCAGGGGCCCAGGGGAGTTATGGCTACACCTTC.

The J gene is TRBJ2-5, the V gene TRBV28; D might be TRBD2 (6 bases). With 6 bases removed from V and 5 bases from J, the gap between germline ends came to 16 bases. Per the germline V gene, CDR1 is MDHEN and CDR2 is SYDVKM. This CDR3 is 14 amino acids long. The CDR3 DNA reads as TGTGCCAGCAGCAGTAGCGGAGGTGGGGAGACCCAGTACTTC. Protein: CASSSSGGGETQYF.

The chain has TRBV12-3 or TRBV12-4 and TRBJ1-1, with D hard to call. Trimming took off 8 bases at V and 1 base at J, with 8 bases between the two ends. The CDR3 totals 12 residues. DNA for the CDR3: TGTGCCAGCGCCACCTCGAACACTGAAGCTTTCTTT. Translated, it gives CASATSNTEAFF.

The sample holds one count of this clonotype. This chain connects TRBV12-5 to TRBJ1-5; a possible D gene is TRBD1 (6 bases). The germline CDR1 and CDR2 sequences are LGHNT and FRNRAP. Trimming removed 7 bases from V and 4 bases from J, with 11 bases in between. This CDR3 spans 13 amino acids. The CDR3 sequence: CASALQGNQPQHF. In DNA, the CDR3 is TGTGCTAGTGCTCTCCAGGGGAATCAGCCCCAGCATTTT.

The V gene is TRBV6-5, the J gene TRBJ2-3, with a possible D match to TRBD2 (5 bases). Trimming took 8 bases from V and 4 from J, leaving 19 bases between them. The CDR3 covers 15 residues. In germline, CDR1 is MNHEY, CDR2 SVGAGI. The CDR3 protein is CASSWGDPNADTQYF. CDR3 sequence (DNA): TGTGCCAGCTCCTGGGGAGATCCTAACGCAGATACGCAGTATTTT.

This clonotype has a handful of counts. J is TRBJ1-2 and V is TRBV12-3 or TRBV12-4; TRBD1 is a possible D gene (6 bases). The CDR3 length is 14 residues. Trimming removed 5 bases from V and 4 bases from J, with 14 bases in between. Here the CDR3 DNA reads TGTGCCAGCAGTATCCGGACAGAGACCTATGGCTACACCTTC. Translation gives CASSIRTETYGYTF.

In its sample, this clonotype was seen a few times. This rearrangement joins TRBV6-5 to TRBJ1-2; D remains ambiguous. Germline CDR1 MNHEY, CDR2 SVGAGI. The CDR3 extends over 15 amino acids. V lost 0 bases to trimming and J lost 3 bases, with 11 bases between them. The chain's CDR3 is CASSYSGSSHYGYTF. The DNA for the CDR3 is TGTGCCAGCAGTTACTCGGGCAGTAGTCACTATGGCTACACCTTC.

The chain recombines TRBV5-1 with TRBJ2-3; no clear D. The germline V gene encodes CDR1 SGHRS and CDR2 YFSETQ. V shed 1 base and J shed 5 bases, with 20 bases lying between them. The CDR3 spans 17 residues. The CDR3 loop is CASSLNGGLILGDTQYF. In DNA form, the CDR3 reads TGCGCCAGCAGCTTGAACGGCGGTCTAATCCTAGGAGATACGCAGTATTTT. Complete variable domain (other parts from reference TRBV5-1 and TRBJ2-3): KAGVTQTPRYLIKTRGQQVTLSCSPISGHRSVSWYQQTPGQGLQFLFEYFSETQRNKGNFPGRFSGRQFSNSRSEMNVSTLELGDSALYLCASSLNGGLILGDTQYFGPGTRLTVL.

Here the CDR3 reads CAWSVGGFGTDTQYF. CDR3 DNA sequence: TGTGCCTGGAGTGTGGGAGGGTTTGGGACAGATACGCAGTATTTT. This chain connects TRBV30 to TRBJ2-3; 7 nucleotides line up with TRBD2. The germline gives CDR1 GTSNPN, CDR2 SVGIG (reference sequence). The ends lost 0 bases at V and 3 bases at J; junction bases unmatched: 6. CDR3 length equals 15 residues.

This clonotype showed up just a few times. This chain uses TRBV4-3 with TRBJ2-3, with unresolved D. This CDR3 has 15 residues. CDR1 and CDR2 (germline): LGHNA, YSLEER. Trimming took 1 base from V and 2 from J, leaving 10 bases between them. CDR3 protein: CASSQGSEVTDTQYF. The CDR3 coding sequence is TGCGCCAGCAGCCAAGGTTCCGAGGTCACAGATACGCAGTATTTT.

DNA of the CDR3: TGTGCCAGTAGTATAGGAGGCAGGGGCGCCGGGGAGCTGTTTTTT. This encodes CASSIGGRGAGELFF. This chain uses TRBV19 with TRBJ2-2; D might be TRBD1 (6 bases). Trimming stripped 1 base from V and 6 bases from J, with 12 bases between. CDR1 is LNHDA and CDR2 is SQIVND in the germline V gene (reference sequence). CDR3 length equals 15 residues.

The V gene is TRBV3-1, the J gene TRBJ2-3; 7 bases agree with TRBD2. This CDR3 contains 18 residues. Germline trimming cut 3 bases from V and 0 bases from J; bases unmatched to any gene: 12. Germline CDR1 reads LGHDT; CDR2 reads YNNKEL (reference sequence). CDR3 nucleotide sequence: TGTGCCAGCAGCCAGGCCCTGGCTAGCGGCACTAGCACAGATACGCAGTATTTT. Amino acid sequence: CASSQALASGTSTDTQYF.

This clonotype was seen more than once but under ten times. CDR3 residues: CAISNPGLAPSTDTQYF. CDR3 coding DNA: TGTGCCATCAGCAATCCCGGACTAGCGCCTAGCACAGATACGCAGTATTTT. The rearrangement uses TRBV10-3 and TRBJ2-3; 9 positions match TRBD2. Trimming cost V 6 bases and J 0 bases; bases outside gene matches: 10. The CDR3 sequence is 17 residues long. Germline assignment: CDR1 ENHRY and CDR2 SYGVKD.

The genes are TRBV7-2 and TRBJ2-1, with D possibly TRBD2 on 6 matching bases. The germline V gene has CDR1 SGHTA and CDR2 FQGNSA. V gave up 2 bases and J gave up 5 bases, with 22 bases separating them. The CDR3 runs 18 residues. The CDR3 reads CASSLRSGTGTLNNEQFF. CDR3 nucleotide sequence: TGTGCCAGCAGCTTAAGGTCCGGCACGGGGACTTTAAACAATGAGCAGTTCTTC.

The chain joins TRBV12-3 or TRBV12-4 to TRBJ2-3; D gene unclear. This CDR3 has 14 residues. V gave up 5 bases and J gave up 5 bases, with 14 bases separating them. The CDR3 nucleotides are TGTGCCAGCAGTCTGGGTCTGGGCGGAGATACGCAGTATTTT. Encoded protein: CASSLGLGGDTQYF.

The CDR3 sequence: CASSLWGDRGFSGANVLTF. The CDR3 bases are TGTGCCAGCAGCTTATGGGGGGACAGGGGATTCTCTGGGGCCAACGTCCTGACTTTC. V is TRBV7-9 and J is TRBJ2-6; 10 nucleotides line up with TRBD1. V trimming: 2 bases; J trimming: 0 bases; junction bases outside the gene matches: 7. The CDR3 is 19 amino acids. Germline V gives CDR1 SEHNR, CDR2 FQNEAQ (reference sequence).

V is TRBV5-5 and J is TRBJ2-1; D possibly corresponds to TRBD2 (6 bases). The CDR3 covers 15 residues. CDR1 and CDR2 from the germline V gene are SGHKS and YYEKEE (reference sequence). Trimming removed 6 bases at V and 2 bases at J, with 15 bases between. In nucleotides, the CDR3 is TGTGCCAGCACCGTGGGGAGCGGGCCCTACAATGAGCAGTTCTTC. This sequence encodes CASTVGSGPYNEQFF.

This clonotype was seen a single time. This chain links TRBV9 with TRBJ2-1, with D possibly TRBD2 on 6 matching bases. The CDR3 runs to 15 residues. V was pared by 0 bases and J by 7 bases, with 14 bases between. CDR1 is SGDLS and CDR2 is YYNGEE in the germline V gene. Here the CDR3 DNA reads TGTGCCAGCAGCGTAGCCCCGGGAGAGGGTAATGAGCAGTTCTTC. It is translated as CASSVAPGEGNEQFF. The full variable domain, in which reference TRBV9 and TRBJ2-1 provide the parts outside the CDR3, is DSGVTQTPKHLITATGQRVTLRCSPRSGDLSVYWYQQSLDQGLQFLIQYYNGEERAKGNILERFSAQQFPDLHSELNLSSLELGDSALYFCASSVAPGEGNEQFFGPGTRLTVL.

The CDR3 coding sequence is TGTGCCAGCAGCTTAGCGCTGGGGGAGACAGAGCAGTTCTTC. Its translation: CASSLALGETEQFF. The chain recombines TRBV7-2 with TRBJ2-1; D is tentatively TRBD1 or TRBD2 (5 bases each). Germline values: CDR1 SGHTA, CDR2 FQGNSA. The CDR3 runs 14 residues. V dropped 0 bases and J dropped 10 bases, with 13 bases sitting between them.

The rearrangement uses TRBV4-1 and TRBJ2-1; D is possibly TRBD1 (6 bases). V lost 1 base, J lost 4 bases, and 14 bases lay in between. Per the germline V gene, CDR1 is MGHRA and CDR2 is YSYEKL. CDR3 length equals 16 residues. This CDR3 reads CASSQGGHSSYNEQFF. CDR3 bases: TGCGCCAGCAGCCAAGGGGGGCATTCCTCTTACAATGAGCAGTTCTTC.